This T cell receptor (beta chain) was sequenced during a study of cytomegalovirus exposure and HLA in healthy donors. With 1 base removed from V and 8 bases from J, the gap between germline ends came to 26 bases. The CDR3 consists of 18 residues. Germline V CDR1 and CDR2: MGHRA, YSYEKL. The study, taken as a whole, reports: The investigators catalogued 150 to 200 TCR beta chains as cytomegalovirus-associated. Published work reported that the classifier diagnosed cytomegalovirus status with high specificity and sensitivity.

Healthy bone marrow donors made up the donors. This clone was observed a few times. As yet, its antigen is unknown. The PCR made use of 60 Vbeta and 13 Jbeta primers. Method: immunoSEQ multiplex PCR; TCRdb's copy keeps in-frame clones and lacks some. This table has more than 70,000 clones, roughly 80% appearing once. Material: PBMCs. The J gene is TRBJ1-2, the V gene TRBV4-1; possible D gene TRBD1, 5 bases. The source of this sequence is a man between 35 and 55 years old in good health and CMV-seronegative. DNA of the CDR3: TGCGCCAGCAGCCAAGCAGTGGCAGGGTTGGGCCTAATCGTGGGCTACACCTTC. It yields the protein CASSQAVAGLGLIVGYTF.